Below are 26 T cell receptor beta chains sequenced from a single sample in a study of vaccination effects on CD4 cells after COVID-19. No antigen has been assigned to these receptors. Profiling relied on immunoSEQ multiplex PCR, and the TCRdb table lists in-frame clones only, not all of them. This table holds some 60,000 clones, 65% to 85% found once. Antigen-specific CD4+ T cells were expanded (with viral peptide pools) by the ViraFEST assay ahead of sequencing. The authors isolated CD4+ T cells after more than eight days of culture. The study found no prior SARS-CoV-2 infection in the vaccine recipients, who tested negative for nucleocapsid antibodies. Sequencing used CD4+ T cells from PBMCs cultured with HCoV-NL63 spike peptides, obtained before COVID-19 vaccination. The receptor set was obtained from a human donor who received a COVID-19 vaccine.

Only a few counts were recorded for this clone. This chain connects TRBV6-5 to TRBJ1-1; TRBD1 might be the D (6 bases). The CDR3 is 13 residues long. Germline-derived CDR1 and CDR2 are MNHEY and SVGAGI. The ends were cut back, 11 bases at V and 4 bases at J, with 17 bases in the middle. CDR3 DNA sequence: TGTGCCGGGACCCTCAGGGGCGTCACTGAAGCTTTCTTT. It is translated as CAGTLRGVTEAFF.

The chain has TRBV6-2 or TRBV6-3 and TRBJ1-5; tentatively, D is TRBD1 (5 bases). Germline values: CDR1 MNHEY, CDR2 SVGEGT. V lost 2 bases, J lost 0 bases, and 11 bases lay in between. This CDR3 contains 16 residues. This CDR3 is CASSYATGNSNQPQHF. The CDR3 DNA follows: TGTGCCAGCAGTTACGCCACAGGAAATAGCAATCAGCCCCAGCATTTT.

The chain combines TRBV30 with TRBJ1-5; D is unclear. CDR3 length: 15 amino acids. V was trimmed by 2 bases and J by 0 bases, leaving 11 bases between them. Germline lookup yields CDR1 GTSNPN and CDR2 SVGIG (reference sequence). CDR3 residues: CAWSWKQVSNQPQHF. Written as DNA, the CDR3 is TGTGCCTGGAGTTGGAAGCAGGTTAGCAATCAGCCCCAGCATTTT.

The gene calls are TRBV6-6 and TRBJ2-2, with D possibly TRBD1 on 5 matching bases. The germline V gene encodes CDR1 MNHNY and CDR2 SVGAGI (reference sequence). The germline V and J ends were trimmed by 3 bases and 7 bases, with 12 bases remaining between them. The CDR3 sequence is 14 residues long. The CDR3 nucleotides read TGTGCCAGCAGTTATTTCAGGGAAAGCGGGGAGCTGTTTTTT. Translation gives CASSYFRESGELFF.

The V gene is TRBV7-9, the J gene TRBJ2-5; 7 positions agree with TRBD1. Germline V gene data show CDR1 as SEHNR and CDR2 as FQNEAQ (reference sequence). J lost 4 bases, V lost 3 bases, and 11 bases had no gene match. The CDR3 runs 16 residues. CDR3 sequence: CASSLAGGASGETQYF. As DNA, the CDR3 is TGTGCCAGCAGCTTGGCAGGGGGAGCCTCGGGAGAGACCCAGTACTTC.

The chain joins TRBV7-8 to TRBJ2-7; 8 nucleotides agree with TRBD2. V lost 3 bases to trimming and J lost 6 bases; unmatched junction nucleotides: 13. The length of the CDR3 is 16 residues. Per the germline V gene, CDR1 is SGHVS and CDR2 is FQNEAQ. The CDR3 coding sequence is TGTGCCAGCAGCTTGAGTAACCGGGGGGGCTTCACCGAGCAGTACGTC. It translates to CASSLSNRGGFTEQYV.

The chain is built from TRBV19 and TRBJ1-5; 7 bases are shared with TRBD1. Per the germline V gene, CDR1 is LNHDA and CDR2 is SQIVND (reference sequence). V was pared by 6 bases and J by 7 bases, with 12 bases of the junction left unmatched. CDR3 size: 15 residues. The CDR3 sequence is CASRWTDRAQQPQHF. CDR3 DNA: TGTGCCAGTAGGTGGACAGACAGGGCACAACAGCCCCAGCATTTT.

This sequence joins TRBV10-3 and TRBJ1-5, with D possibly being TRBD1 (5 bases). Per the germline V gene, CDR1 is ENHRY and CDR2 is SYGVKD. The CDR3 runs 17 residues. With 1 base removed from V and 7 bases from J, the gap between germline ends came to 20 bases. CDR3 region: CAISELVVAGKNQPQHF. CDR3 DNA: TGTGCCATCAGTGAGTTAGTAGTCGCAGGGAAGAACCAGCCCCAGCATTTT.

The rearrangement links TRBV19 to TRBJ1-6, with TRBD1 as a possible D gene (6 bases). The ends were cut back, 7 bases at V and 9 bases at J, with 16 bases in the middle. CDR1 and CDR2 (germline): LNHDA, SQIVND (reference sequence). The CDR3 sequence is 14 residues long. The CDR3 here is CASTRGGAGSPLHF. The CDR3 region has the DNA TGTGCCAGTACCCGAGGGGGGGCTGGTTCACCCCTCCACTTT.

This chain uses TRBV12-5 with TRBJ2-3; 10 bases are a match to TRBD2. The V segment lost 4 bases and the J segment 6 bases; nucleotides outside the gene matches: 16. This CDR3 has 18 amino acids. Looked up from germline, CDR1 is LGHNT and CDR2 is FRNRAP. CDR3 DNA: TGTGCTAGTGGTTCGATAAAAGACGGGACTAGCGAACATGATACGCAGTATTTT. Translation: CASGSIKDGTSEHDTQYF. Supplemented by reference TRBV12-5 and TRBJ2-3, the full variable domain reads DARVTQTPRHKVTEMGQEVTMRCQPILGHNTVFWYRQTMMQGLELLAYFRNRAPLDDSGMPKDRFSAEMPDATLATLKIQPSEPRDSAVYFCASGSIKDGTSEHDTQYFGPGTRLTVL.

The chain combines TRBV5-5 with TRBJ1-6; D not certain. Trimming shortened V by 0 bases and J by 13 bases, and 14 bases separated the two germline ends. The germline V gene encodes CDR1 SGHKS and CDR2 YYEKEE (reference sequence). CDR3 length: 14 residues. The CDR3 is CASSLVHNTTPLHF. The CDR3 DNA is TGTGCCAGCAGCTTGGTTCATAATACGACTCCCCTCCACTTT.

This clone appeared once. The genes are TRBV27 and TRBJ2-3; D remains ambiguous. The CDR3 length is 13 residues. V was pared by 3 bases and J by 1 base, with 5 bases between. Germline V lookup: CDR1 MNHEY, CDR2 SMNVEV (reference sequence). CDR3 sequence (DNA): TGTGCCAGCAGTTTGTCCCGCACAGATACGCAGTATTTT. As protein: CASSLSRTDTQYF.

V usage is TRBV6-5 and J usage is TRBJ1-1; TRBD1 agrees at 8 bases. Germline CDR1 and CDR2: MNHEY and SVGAGI. The CDR3 is 14 residues long. V was clipped by 6 bases and J by 4 bases; unmatched bases: 7. CDR3 sequence (DNA): TGTGCCAGCAGAACTGGGACAGGAAGCACTGAAGCTTTCTTT. Translating gives CASRTGTGSTEAFF.

The chain recombines TRBV6-5 with TRBJ1-5, with 9 bases lining up with TRBD1. Trimming at V came to 8 bases and at J to 7 bases, leaving 6 bases not matched to a gene. The CDR3 runs 13 residues. Germline CDR1 reads MNHEY; CDR2 reads SVGAGI. CDR3 sequence reads: CASQGQGSQPQHF. CDR3 coding DNA: TGTGCCAGCCAAGGACAGGGGTCCCAGCCCCAGCATTTT.

This clone appeared a single time. The chain links TRBV6-5 to TRBJ1-1, with D possibly being TRBD1 (5 bases). This CDR3 has 14 amino acids. V was shortened by 6 bases and J by 4 bases, with 15 bases between the two germline ends. Looked up from germline, CDR1 is MNHEY and CDR2 is SVGAGI. CDR3 sequence: CASRYTGGATEAFF. CDR3 coding DNA: TGTGCCAGCAGATATACTGGGGGAGCCACTGAAGCTTTCTTT.

This clone was counted only a few times. The chain links TRBV18 to TRBJ1-5; 9 bases are shared with TRBD1. In germline, CDR1 is KGHSH, CDR2 LQKENI. After removal of 5 bases from V and 7 bases from J, the junction contained 9 bases not matched to a gene. The length of the CDR3 is 15 residues. The CDR3 bases are TGTGCCAGCTCATCATCCCGGGACAGGGACCAGCCCCAGCATTTT. This gives the protein CASSSSRDRDQPQHF.

V usage is TRBV3-1 (or the pseudogene TRBV3-2) and J usage is TRBJ1-2; weak D call: TRBD1 (5 bases). The germline V gene encodes CDR1 LGHDT and CDR2 YNNKEL (reference sequence). The length of the CDR3 is 15 residues. V lost 1 base to trimming and J lost 3 bases, with 12 bases between them. In nucleotides, the CDR3 is TGTGCCAGCAGCCAAGGTCCAGGGAAGGACTATGGCTACACCTTC. This codes for CASSQGPGKDYGYTF.

This rearrangement joins TRBV18 to TRBJ1-1; the D gene is possibly TRBD1 (6 bases). Germline CDR1 and CDR2: KGHSH and LQKENI. V lost 4 bases to trimming and J lost 1 base, with 13 bases between them. This CDR3 spans 15 amino acids. The CDR3: CASSLGGPSNTEAFF. The DNA for the CDR3 is TGTGCCAGCTCACTCGGGGGCCCGTCGAACACTGAAGCTTTCTTT.

The CDR3, as DNA: TGCGCCAGCAGTGAGGACACGTTCCCCAACACTGAAGCTTTCTTT. It yields the protein CASSEDTFPNTEAFF. This sequence joins TRBV10-1 and TRBJ1-1; no reliable D call. Trimming shortened V by 2 bases and J by 2 bases, and 12 bases separated the two germline ends. In germline, CDR1 is WNHNN, CDR2 SYGVQD (reference sequence). This CDR3 has 15 residues.

The V and J genes are TRBV5-5 and TRBJ1-4, with 8 bases aligning to TRBD1. The CDR3 runs to 18 residues. With 3 bases clipped from V and 5 bases from J, the junction kept 15 bases outside the gene matches. Germline CDR1 SGHKS, CDR2 YYEKEE (reference sequence). The CDR3, as DNA: TGTGCCAGCAGCTCCAGGGGGCCCGAGTCGGGCAGCAATGAAAAACTGTTTTTT. It specifies CASSSRGPESGSNEKLFF.

This chain uses TRBV6-6 with TRBJ1-5; 7 bases line up with TRBD1. After removal of 6 bases from V and 4 bases from J, the junction contained 6 bases not matched to a gene. The CDR3 is 14 residues long. CDR1 MNHNY and CDR2 SVGAGI come from the germline V gene (reference sequence). The CDR3 DNA reads as TGTGCCAGCAGGGGGGGACAGCCAAATCAGCCCCAGCATTTT. As protein: CASRGGQPNQPQHF.

The chain uses TRBV10-2 and TRBJ1-5, with a tentative D call TRBD1 (6 bases). V dropped 5 bases and J dropped 4 bases, with 15 bases sitting between them. Looked up from germline, CDR1 is WSHSY and CDR2 is SAAADI. This CDR3 comprises 15 residues. This CDR3 reads CASSPTGTRNQPQHF. CDR3 nucleotide sequence: TGCGCCAGCAGTCCCACCGGGACAAGGAATCAGCCCCAGCATTTT.

This clone was counted a few times. The rearrangement joins TRBV5-1 to TRBJ2-2; D may be TRBD1 (6 bases). Looked up from germline, CDR1 is SGHRS and CDR2 is YFSETQ. This CDR3 spans 14 amino acids. The ends were cut back, 10 bases at V and 2 bases at J, with 15 bases in the middle. CDR3 coding DNA: TGCGCCTCCCACGGGACACCAAACACCGGGGAGCTGTTTTTT. As protein: CASHGTPNTGELFF. Full variable domain (rest looked up from reference TRBV5-1 and TRBJ2-2): KAGVTQTPRYLIKTRGQQVTLSCSPISGHRSVSWYQQTPGQGLQFLFEYFSETQRNKGNFPGRFSGRQFSNSRSEMNVSTLELGDSALYLCASHGTPNTGELFFGEGSRLTVL.

Details on this clone: One junction end disagrees with the germline gene, perhaps due to a read error. This chain links TRBV5-8 with TRBJ1-2; D is perhaps TRBD1 (5 bases). Germline V gene lookup returns CDR1 SGHTS and CDR2 YDEGEE. The CDR3 is made up of 13 amino acids. CDR3 amino acids: CASRLGRAYGYTF. The DNA of the CDR3 is TGTGCCAGCCGCTTGGGCAGGGCCTATGGCTACACCTTC.

The table lists this clone with a few counts. The chain joins TRBV2 to TRBJ2-2; D possibly corresponds to TRBD1 (5 bases). The CDR3 spans 13 residues. Germline-derived CDR1 and CDR2 are SNHLY and FYNNEI. Trimming took 5 bases from V and 5 from J, leaving 9 bases between them. CDR3 sequence (DNA): TGTGCCAGCAGTCAGGGTTGGACCGGGGAGCTGTTTTTT. Translating it yields CASSQGWTGELFF.

J is TRBJ1-2 and V is TRBV7-2, with a tentative D call TRBD1 (6 bases). Germline V gene sequence: CDR1 SGHTA, CDR2 FQGNSA. This CDR3 has 13 amino acids. V lost 1 base and J lost 8, with 11 bases in between. The CDR3 sequence is CASSLVGGGGYTF. The CDR3 region has the DNA TGTGCCAGCAGCTTAGTTGGGGGGGGCGGCTACACCTTC. Together with reference TRBV7-2 and TRBJ1-2, the CDR3 gives the full variable domain: GAGVSQSPSNKVTEKGKDVELRCDPISGHTALYWYRQSLGQGLEFLIYFQGNSAPDKSGLPSDRFSAERTGGSVSTLTIQRTQQEDSAVYLCASSLVGGGGYTFGSGTRLTVV.